This TCR beta chain was obtained from a study of T cell responses to AZD1222 COVID-19 vaccine. Study-level results: Clonal diversity may have been underestimated, and the donors were mostly white British, with more females than males.

About this clone itself: Its antigen is unknown.

The V end lost 4 bases, the J end lost 0 bases, and 11 bases lay between the germline ends. The germline V gene has CDR1 SGHRS and CDR2 YFSETQ. CDR3 length: 15 residues. Some clones are missing from TCRdb's copy, which holds only in-frame ones; the method was immunoSEQ multiplex PCR. The sample lists some 55,000 clones; 70% to 90% were seen once. The specimen was peripheral blood, collected on day 0 of AZD1222 vaccination. The TCR originated in an adult in good health. This chain joins TRBV5-1 and TRBJ2-4; no definite D call. The CDR3 here is CASSPDTLAKNIQYF. CDR3 DNA sequence: TGCGCCAGCAGCCCCGACACGCTAGCCAAAAACATTCAGTACTTC.